This TCR beta chain was captured in a study of CD8+CD57+ T cells in acquired aplastic anemia. At the level of the study: Sorted CD4+ plus CD8+ cells gave DNA averaging about 3.2 ug. Whole-study results and caveats: There were 25 to 35 CD8+ CDR3 sequences that occurred in both patients and controls. Statistical testing detected no significant gap in CD8+ Simpson's diversity between patients and controls.

This CDR3 has 14 amino acids. The germline CDR1 and CDR2 sequences are LNHDA and SQIVND (reference sequence). V dropped 5 bases and J dropped 6; count of bases not matched to a gene: 5. TCR beta VDJ and CDR3 were profiled, and genomic DNA was the template. Using its own MiXCR run on the reads, TCRdb lists one record per CDR3 protein. The sample has some 120,000 distinct CDR3 sequences, about 40% seen once. For sequencing, patients were chosen who had shown expansion of CD8+CD57+ cells by flow cytometry. At least ten counts were recorded for this clonotype. Its antigen is as yet unknown. V is TRBV19 and J is TRBJ1-1; TRBD1 aligns across 11 bases. Sequences were obtained from sorted CD4+, CD8+, or CD8+CD57+ T cells (not recorded which) from PBMCs. This receptor was taken from a human donor with aplastic anemia. The CDR3 nucleotides are TGTGCCAGTAGTCCGGGACAGGGGGTCGCTGAAGCTTTCTTT. Amino acids: CASSPGQGVAEAFF.